Sequencing of this T cell receptor (beta chain) was carried out in a study of cytomegalovirus exposure and HLA in healthy donors. Vbeta (60) and Jbeta (13) primers were used in the PCR. This table comes from immunoSEQ multiplex PCR, and its TCRdb copy is limited to in-frame clones, with some not included. The sample holds approximately 110,000 clones, roughly 70% seen once. Losses at the gene ends were 1 base for V and 6 bases for J; bases not matched to a gene: 3. This CDR3 has 15 amino acids. CDR1 and CDR2 (germline): GTSNPN, SVGIG (reference sequence). Sequencing was carried out using PBMCs. The chain recombines TRBV30 with TRBJ2-1; 13 nucleotides align to TRBD2. The sequence came from a man aged 30 to 39 in good health and CMV-seropositive. CDR3 bases: TGTGCCTGGAGTGGGACTAGCGGGAGTCTCAATGAGCAGTTCTTC. As protein: CAWSGTSGSLNEQFF.